These 9 T cell receptor beta chains were all obtained from the same sample, sequenced in a study of shared clonotypes between healthy human individuals. Assay: immunoSEQ multiplex PCR; the TCRdb copy retains only in-frame clones and omits some. The sample has about 2.5 million clones, around 92% seen once. The sample consisted of naive CD4+ T cells from PBMCs. The sample's subset: CD45RA+ positively selected. The receptors derive from a man aged 18 to 30 in good health. Some clones in this sample may be carry-over from other donors' samples.

This clone was counted a few times. The CDR3 DNA sequence: TGTGCCAGCAGCGTAAGGGGACAGCTCACTGAAGCTTTCTTT. Its protein product is CASSVRGQLTEAFF. The chain has TRBV9 and TRBJ1-1; 7 nucleotides line up with TRBD1. Germline CDR1 is SGDLS and CDR2 is YYNGEE. The trim removed 1 base at V and 4 bases at J, leaving 4 bases unmatched. The CDR3 has 14 amino acids.

A word on this clone: Different DNA sequences within this sample yield the same CDR3. The CDR3 here is CASSLNTGELFF. CDR3 DNA: TGTGCCAGCAGCTTAAACACCGGGGAGCTGTTTTTT. J is TRBJ2-2 and V is TRBV7-3; the D is unclear. V lost 1 base and J lost 3, with 0 bases in between. CDR3 length equals 12 residues. Germline lookup yields CDR1 SGHTA and CDR2 FQGTGA.

This clone has just a few counts. CDR3 in amino acids: CASSPNKDGNQPQHF. The CDR3 DNA reads TGCGCCAGCAGCCCTAATAAGGACGGAAATCAGCCCCAGCATTTT. V gene TRBV5-1 combines with J gene TRBJ1-5; no clear D. Germline V lookup: CDR1 SGHRS, CDR2 YFSETQ. Deletions cut 4 bases from V and 4 bases from J, with 15 bases between. The CDR3 sequence is 15 residues long.

This chain connects TRBV2 to TRBJ1-4, with D maybe TRBD1 (5 bases). Per germline, CDR1 SNHLY and CDR2 FYNNEI. V lost 5 bases and J lost 7, with 11 bases in between. This CDR3 contains 13 residues. CDR3 in amino acids: CASSSGAREKLFF. The CDR3 DNA follows: TGTGCCAGCAGTTCCGGGGCCCGTGAAAAACTGTTTTTT.

This chain uses TRBV4-1 with TRBJ2-5, with D possibly being TRBD1 or TRBD2 (5 bases each). V was pared by 3 bases and J by 9 bases, with 23 bases between. Germline loops: CDR1 MGHRA, CDR2 YSYEKL. The CDR3 length is 16 residues. CDR3 nucleotides: TGCGCCAGCAGCCACCCGGGACGCACCAGGAATGAGTCCCAGTACTTC. Translation gives CASSHPGRTRNESQYF.

As to this clone: The same CDR3 can be traced to other DNA sequences in this sample. The chain uses TRBV7-9 and TRBJ2-1; TRBD2 might be the D (5 bases). V lost 5 bases and J lost 4, with 9 bases in between. Germline CDR1 SEHNR, CDR2 FQNEAQ (reference sequence). This CDR3 region has 13 residues. The CDR3 bases are TGTGCCAGCAGCCGGACTTCTTACAATGAGCAGTTCTTC. Encoded protein: CASSRTSYNEQFF.

The chain recombines TRBV30 with TRBJ1-2; D remains ambiguous. From germline, CDR1 is GTSNPN and CDR2 SVGIG (reference sequence). There are 13 residues in the CDR3. The V end lost 3 bases, the J end lost 4 bases, and 12 bases lay between the germline ends. The CDR3 DNA follows: TGTGCCTGGAGCGCCGGGGATGGCTATGGCTACACCTTC. This encodes CAWSAGDGYGYTF.

V usage is TRBV29-1 and J usage is TRBJ2-4; 7 nucleotides agree with TRBD1. CDR3 length equals 16 residues. Germline V CDR1 and CDR2: SQVTM, ANQGSEA. V was clipped by 6 bases and J by 3 bases; unmatched bases: 14. CDR3 sequence (DNA): TGCAGCGTCGCAGAGACTTTTTGGGACAGCAAAAACATTCAGTACTTC. Protein: CSVAETFWDSKNIQYF.

In DNA, the CDR3 is TGCGCCAGCAGCCCAGAGCAGATACCGACTAGCGGGAGCTACAATGAGCAGTTCTTC. It codes for CASSPEQIPTSGSYNEQFF. The V call is TRBV4-1, the J call TRBJ2-1; 12 nucleotides align to TRBD2. The germline V gene has CDR1 MGHRA and CDR2 YSYEKL. V dropped 4 bases and J dropped 3; count of bases not matched to a gene: 13. CDR3 length: 19 residues.